Listed here are 20 T cell receptor beta chains from one sample, sequenced in a study of patients and donors after allogeneic stem cell transplantation. One entry per CDR3 protein, called by TCRdb with MiXCR from the RT-PCR reads. The sample consists of more than 850,000 distinct CDR3 sequences, under 20% of them appearing once. Specimen: blood, either unsorted or a sorted T cell fraction (not recorded which). Receptors were obtained from a human donor who was either an allogeneic HSCT recipient or a stem cell or donor lymphocyte infusion donor (not recorded which). It is not recorded whose cells these are; they may come from a transplant donor.

This clonotype was seen more than once but under ten times. The gene calls are TRBV11-3 and TRBJ2-1; D uncertain. V was shortened by 0 bases and J by 8 bases, with 14 bases between the two germline ends. The germline CDR1 and CDR2 sequences are SGHNT and YENEEA. This CDR3 has 15 amino acids. CDR3 nucleotide sequence: TGTGCCAGCAGCTTAGATGGCCCGCGAGGCGATGAGCAGTTCTTC. This gives the protein CASSLDGPRGDEQFF.

This clonotype was recorded at least ten times. The rearrangement uses TRBV6-2 or TRBV6-3 and TRBJ2-1, with unresolved D. Trimming removed 5 bases at V and 8 bases at J, with 7 bases between. This CDR3 contains 11 residues. Germline-derived CDR1 and CDR2 are MNHEY and SVGEGT. The chain's CDR3 is CASSLTHEQFF. In nucleotides, the CDR3 is TGTGCCAGCAGTCTCACTCATGAGCAGTTCTTC.

This clonotype occurred many times. The rearrangement uses TRBV4-1 and TRBJ1-1; D might be TRBD1 (5 bases). Germline-derived CDR1 and CDR2 are MGHRA and YSYEKL. V was clipped by 0 bases and J by 1 base, with 12 bases between them. CDR3 length: 16 amino acids. The CDR3 loop is CASSQEGTQRNTEAFF. The CDR3 region has the DNA TGCGCCAGCAGCCAAGAGGGGACTCAGCGGAACACTGAAGCTTTCTTT.

The chain is built from TRBV6-2 or TRBV6-3 and TRBJ2-1; possibly TRBD1 or TRBD2 for D (6 bases each). V lost 5 bases and J lost 0, with 14 bases in between. CDR3 length: 16 residues. CDR1 and CDR2 from the germline V gene are MNHEY and SVGEGT. The CDR3 region has the DNA TGTGCCAGCAGTCCCTCCCGGGGGCCCTCCTACAATGAGCAGTTCTTC. It yields the protein CASSPSRGPSYNEQFF.

The chain employs TRBV3-1 and TRBJ1-2; D ambiguous. Trimming removed 4 bases from V and 3 bases from J, with 9 bases in between. In germline, CDR1 is LGHDT, CDR2 YNNKEL (reference sequence). The CDR3 length is 13 residues. DNA for the CDR3: TGTGCCAGCAGCCGTGGACGGGACTATGGCTACACCTTC. It encodes CASSRGRDYGYTF.

This clonotype was detected many times. This chain connects TRBV20-1 to TRBJ1-1; no clear D. This CDR3 contains 13 residues. V was cut by 0 bases and J by 1 base, with 6 bases left in between. Germline loops: CDR1 DFQATT, CDR2 SNEGSKA (reference sequence). The CDR3 spells CSARDLGNTEAFF. CDR3 DNA sequence: TGCAGTGCTAGAGATTTGGGGAACACTGAAGCTTTCTTT.

In this sample, this clonotype turned up a few times. The rearrangement uses TRBV24-1 and TRBJ2-2; possible D gene TRBD2, 5 bases. Germline loops: CDR1 KGHDR, CDR2 SFDVKD. The CDR3 totals 15 residues. The germline V and J ends were trimmed by 7 bases and 0 bases, with 11 bases remaining between them. The CDR3 DNA follows: TGTGCCACCAGATCAACGACTACGAACACCGGGGAGCTGTTTTTT. It yields the protein CATRSTTTNTGELFF.

This clonotype was observed many times. The rearrangement joins TRBV12-3 or TRBV12-4 to TRBJ2-1, with a possible D match to TRBD2 (6 bases). The CDR3 sequence is 15 residues long. V lost 6 bases to trimming and J lost 7 bases, with 19 bases between them. In nucleotides, the CDR3 is TGTGCCAGCAGCCCCTCGGAGCAGGAGGGGAATGAGCAGTTCTTC. Residues: CASSPSEQEGNEQFF.

This clonotype was observed at least ten times. This chain links TRBV4-2 with TRBJ2-1; no firm D call. This CDR3 has 12 residues. Germline V gives CDR1 LGHNA, CDR2 YNFKEQ. The germline V and J ends were trimmed by 2 bases and 8 bases, with 7 bases remaining between them. The CDR3 sequence: CASSQLVDEQFF. The CDR3 coding sequence is TGTGCCAGCAGCCAACTAGTAGATGAGCAGTTCTTC.

This clonotype was seen at least ten times. The rearrangement joins TRBV29-1 to TRBJ1-2; D ambiguous. Deletions cut 3 bases from V and 7 bases from J, with 6 bases between. CDR3 size: 10 residues. CDR1 is SQVTM, CDR2 ANQGSEA, per germline. CDR3 in amino acids: CSVDRGGYTF. For the CDR3, the DNA is TGCAGCGTTGACCGTGGTGGCTACACCTTC. The full variable domain, completed using reference TRBV29-1 and TRBJ1-2, is SAVISQKPSRDICQRGTSLTIQCQVDSQVTMMFWYRQQPGQSLTLIATANQGSEATYESGFVIDKFPISRPNLTFSTLTVSNMSPEDSSIYLCSVDRGGYTFGSGTRLTVV.

There are a few counts of this clonotype. The CDR3 reads CASSELAGTGELFF. The CDR3 region has the DNA TGTGCCAGCAGTGAGCTAGCGGGCACCGGGGAGCTGTTTTTT. The chain carries TRBV6-4 and TRBJ2-2; 8 bases line up with TRBD2. The CDR3 spans 14 residues. The J segment lost 4 bases and the V segment lost 3 bases, leaving 1 base of the junction unmatched. CDR1 and CDR2 (germline): MRHNA, SNTAGT.

V is TRBV11-2 and J is TRBJ2-7; 11 bases agree with TRBD1. Germline lookup yields CDR1 SGHAT and CDR2 FQNNGV. The V gene end was trimmed by 3 bases and the J gene end by 7 bases; junction bases not matched to a gene: 5. There are 14 residues in the CDR3. CDR3 sequence: CASSFGQGAREQYF. The CDR3 DNA reads as TGTGCCAGCAGCTTCGGACAGGGGGCACGGGAGCAGTACTTC.

This clonotype has a handful of counts. The V gene is TRBV24-1, the J gene TRBJ2-1; TRBD1 agrees at 9 bases. The CDR3 consists of 17 residues. V shed 4 bases and J 5 bases; nucleotides not matched to a gene: 11. Germline assignment: CDR1 KGHDR and CDR2 SFDVKD. Written as DNA, the CDR3 is TGTGCCACCAGTGAACCTCCGGGACAGGGTTATCACAATGAGCAGTTCTTC. Protein sequence: CATSEPPGQGYHNEQFF.

The chain couples TRBV29-1 to TRBJ1-1; D possibly corresponds to TRBD1 (6 bases). The CDR3 extends over 13 amino acids. Trimming took off 3 bases at V and 2 bases at J, with 10 bases between the two ends. Per germline, CDR1 SQVTM and CDR2 ANQGSEA. CDR3 sequence: CSVEGQPNTEAFF. The DNA of the CDR3 is TGCAGCGTTGAGGGACAACCCAACACTGAAGCTTTCTTT.

The chain has TRBV11-2 and TRBJ2-5; D is unclear. Germline V CDR1 and CDR2: SGHAT, FQNNGV. This CDR3 is 12 amino acids long. V lost 5 bases to trimming and J lost 5 bases, with 9 bases between them. CDR3 sequence (DNA): TGTGCCAGCAGCCAACTTCCGGAGACCCAGTACTTC. Translating gives CASSQLPETQYF.

This chain's CDR3 is CASSETRMVGETQYF. Here the CDR3 DNA reads TGTGCCAGCAGTGAAACCCGAATGGTAGGGGAGACCCAGTACTTC. V usage is TRBV2 and J usage is TRBJ2-5; D is undetermined. The CDR3 runs 15 residues. V was clipped by 2 bases and J by 5 bases, with 15 bases between them. Germline CDR1 is SNHLY and CDR2 is FYNNEI.

The sample holds a few counts of this clonotype. This chain uses TRBV5-1 with TRBJ2-2, with TRBD1 matching 9 bases. J gave up 7 bases and V 5 bases, and 12 bases lay outside the gene matches. CDR3 length: 16 residues. The germline gives CDR1 SGHRS, CDR2 YFSETQ. The CDR3 is CASSVGTGPGYGELFF. The CDR3, as DNA: TGCGCCAGCAGTGTAGGGACAGGGCCAGGATACGGGGAGCTGTTTTTT.

This clonotype was seen a handful of times. The rearrangement uses TRBV10-3 and TRBJ2-2; no clear D. Trimming left V 5 bases short and J 3 bases short, with 16 bases between. Germline V lookup: CDR1 ENHRY, CDR2 SYGVKD. This CDR3 contains 16 residues. The CDR3 DNA is TGTGCCATCAGTAAGAGTTCGCCCATGGACACCGGGGAGCTGTTTTTT. This sequence encodes CAISKSSPMDTGELFF.

The chain carries TRBV11-3 and TRBJ2-3; the D gene is possibly TRBD1 (6 bases). The V end was cut by 0 bases, the J end by 1 base, with 11 bases between. The length of the CDR3 is 16 residues. Germline assignment: CDR1 SGHNT and CDR2 YENEEA. CDR3 nucleotides: TGTGCCAGCAGCTTAGAGGGGGCCCCGGGCACAGATACGCAGTATTTT. Its protein is CASSLEGAPGTDTQYF.

This clonotype came up many times. CDR3 in amino acids: CSARVLAGSAFF. The DNA of the CDR3 is TGCAGTGCTAGAGTATTAGCAGGGTCGGCTTTCTTT. The V call is TRBV20-1, the J call TRBJ1-1, with D possibly TRBD1 on 5 matching bases. The CDR3 is 12 amino acids. V was cut by 1 base and J by 11 bases, with 14 bases left in between. The germline gives CDR1 DFQATT, CDR2 SNEGSKA (reference sequence).